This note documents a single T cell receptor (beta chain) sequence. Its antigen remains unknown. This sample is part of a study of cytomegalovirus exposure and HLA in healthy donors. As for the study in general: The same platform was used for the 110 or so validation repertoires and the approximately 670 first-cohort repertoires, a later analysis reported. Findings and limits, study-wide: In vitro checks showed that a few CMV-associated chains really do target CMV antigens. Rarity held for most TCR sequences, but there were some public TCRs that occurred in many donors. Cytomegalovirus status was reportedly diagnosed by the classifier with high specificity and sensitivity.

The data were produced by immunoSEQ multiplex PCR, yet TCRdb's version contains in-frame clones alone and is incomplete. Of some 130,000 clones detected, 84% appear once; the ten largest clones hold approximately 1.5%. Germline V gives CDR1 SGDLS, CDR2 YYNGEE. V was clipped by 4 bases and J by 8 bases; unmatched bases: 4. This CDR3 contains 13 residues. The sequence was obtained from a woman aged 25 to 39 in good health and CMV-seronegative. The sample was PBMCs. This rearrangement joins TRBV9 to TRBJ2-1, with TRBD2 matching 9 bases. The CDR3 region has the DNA TGTGCCAGCAGCTGGCGGGGGGGCGATGAGCAGTTCTTC. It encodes CASSWRGGDEQFF.